The clone carrying this T cell receptor beta chain was seen only a few times. As yet, its antigen is unknown. The CDR3 is 17 amino acids. The V segment lost 1 base and the J segment 2 bases; nucleotides outside the gene matches: 6. Germline V gene lookup returns CDR1 MRHNA and CDR2 SNTAGT. Only in-frame clones appear in the TCRdb table, and some are missing; sequencing was by immunoSEQ multiplex PCR. The sample carries 100,000 to 120,000 clones, roughly 89% recorded once. This entry is derived from a study of T cell responses to AZD1222 COVID-19 vaccine. Regarding the study as a whole: Clonal diversity was possibly underestimated, and the donors were mostly white British, with more females.

The gene calls are TRBV6-4 and TRBJ1-3; 9 bases match TRBD1. The TCR sequence derives from an adult who received the AZD1222 COVID-19 vaccine. Sequences were derived from peripheral blood, sampled 28 days after the second AZD1222 dose. CDR3 coding DNA: TGTGCCAGCAGTGACTTGGACAGGGGATCAACTGGAAACACCATATATTTT. Residues: CASSDLDRGSTGNTIYF.